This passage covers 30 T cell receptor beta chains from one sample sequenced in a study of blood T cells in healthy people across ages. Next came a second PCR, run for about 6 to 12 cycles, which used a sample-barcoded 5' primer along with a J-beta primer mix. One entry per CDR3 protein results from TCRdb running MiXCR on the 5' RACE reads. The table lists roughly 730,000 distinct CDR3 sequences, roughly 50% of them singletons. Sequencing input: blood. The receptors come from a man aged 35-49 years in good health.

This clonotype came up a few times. In DNA, the CDR3 is TGTGCCAGCAGCCAGGACAGGGGATATCTGTATGGCTACACCTTC. This sequence encodes CASSQDRGYLYGYTF. This chain joins TRBV3-1 and TRBJ1-2, with 9 nucleotides matching TRBD1. This CDR3 is 15 amino acids long. After removal of 3 bases from V and 5 bases from J, the junction contained 7 bases not matched to a gene. CDR1 LGHDT and CDR2 YNNKEL come from the germline V gene (reference sequence).

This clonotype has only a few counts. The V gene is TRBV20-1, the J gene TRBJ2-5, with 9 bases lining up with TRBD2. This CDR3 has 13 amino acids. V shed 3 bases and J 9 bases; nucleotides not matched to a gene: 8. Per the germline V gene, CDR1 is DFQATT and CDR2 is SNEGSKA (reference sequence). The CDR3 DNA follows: TGCAGTGCTAGGAACCCAGCGGGAGGAGCCCAGTACTTC. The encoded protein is CSARNPAGGAQYF.

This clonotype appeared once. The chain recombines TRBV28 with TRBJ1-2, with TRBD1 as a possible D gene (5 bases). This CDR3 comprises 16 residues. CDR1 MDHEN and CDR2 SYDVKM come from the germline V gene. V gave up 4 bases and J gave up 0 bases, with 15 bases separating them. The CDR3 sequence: CASSYRMLPSNYGYTF. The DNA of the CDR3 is TGTGCCAGCAGTTACAGGATGCTACCCTCTAACTATGGCTACACCTTC.

DNA for the CDR3: TGTGCCAGCAGTTACAAGCGCGGACAGGGTGGGTGGACAGATACGCAGTATTTT. Translated: CASSYKRGQGGWTDTQYF. The rearrangement joins TRBV6-5 to TRBJ2-3, with 8 bases that match TRBD1. The CDR3 is made up of 18 amino acids. Germline CDR1 reads MNHEY; CDR2 reads SVGAGI. The V and J ends lost 2 bases and 3 bases, in that order; junction bases with no gene match: 13.

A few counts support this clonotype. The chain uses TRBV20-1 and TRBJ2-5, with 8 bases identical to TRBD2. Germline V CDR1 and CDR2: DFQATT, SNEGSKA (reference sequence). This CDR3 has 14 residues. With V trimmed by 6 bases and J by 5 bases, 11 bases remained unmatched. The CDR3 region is CSARGLAWGETQYF. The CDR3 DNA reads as TGCAGTGCCCGAGGACTAGCATGGGGGGAGACCCAGTACTTC.

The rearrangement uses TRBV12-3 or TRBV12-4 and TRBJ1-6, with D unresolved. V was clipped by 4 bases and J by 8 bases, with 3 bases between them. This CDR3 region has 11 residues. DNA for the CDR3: TGTGCCAGCAGTTATGATTCACCCCTCCACTTT. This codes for CASSYDSPLHF.

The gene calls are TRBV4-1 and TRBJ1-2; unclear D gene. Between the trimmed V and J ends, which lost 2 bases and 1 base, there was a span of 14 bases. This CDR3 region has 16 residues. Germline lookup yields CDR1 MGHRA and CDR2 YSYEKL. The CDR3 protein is CASSQPGRRNNYGYTF. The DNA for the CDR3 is TGCGCCAGCAGCCAACCAGGACGGCGTAATAACTATGGCTACACCTTC.

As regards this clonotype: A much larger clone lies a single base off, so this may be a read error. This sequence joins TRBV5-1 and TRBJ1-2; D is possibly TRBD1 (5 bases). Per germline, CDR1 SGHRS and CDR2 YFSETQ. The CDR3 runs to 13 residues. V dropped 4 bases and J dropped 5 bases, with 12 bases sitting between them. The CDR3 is CASSRGTEYGYTF. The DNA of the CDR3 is TGCGCCAGCAGCCGAGGGACGGAATATGGCTACACCTTC.

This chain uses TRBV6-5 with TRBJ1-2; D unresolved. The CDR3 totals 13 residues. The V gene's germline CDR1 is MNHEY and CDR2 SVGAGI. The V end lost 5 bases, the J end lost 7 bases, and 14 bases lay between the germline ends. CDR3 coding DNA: TGTGCCAGCAGTACTAGGGTTTCGGGTGGCTACACCTTC. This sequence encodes CASSTRVSGGYTF.

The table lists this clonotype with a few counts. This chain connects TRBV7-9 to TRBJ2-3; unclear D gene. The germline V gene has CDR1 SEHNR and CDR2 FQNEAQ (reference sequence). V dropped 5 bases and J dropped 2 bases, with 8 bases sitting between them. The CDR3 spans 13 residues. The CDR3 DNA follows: TGTGCCAGCAGCCTCACAGCCACAGATACGCAGTATTTT. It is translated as CASSLTATDTQYF.

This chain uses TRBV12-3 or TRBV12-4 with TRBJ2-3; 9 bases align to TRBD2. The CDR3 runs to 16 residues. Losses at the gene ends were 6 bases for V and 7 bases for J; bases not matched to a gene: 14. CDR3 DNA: TGTGCCAGCAGACTAAGTAGCGGGGGAGCACATCATACGCAGTATTTT. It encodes CASRLSSGGAHHTQYF.

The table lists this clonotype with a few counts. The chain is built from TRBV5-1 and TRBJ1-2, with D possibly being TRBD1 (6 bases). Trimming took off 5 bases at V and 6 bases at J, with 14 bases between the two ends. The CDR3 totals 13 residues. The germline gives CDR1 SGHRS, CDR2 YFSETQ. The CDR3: CASSFDSGDGYTF. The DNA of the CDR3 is TGCGCCAGCAGTTTCGATTCAGGGGATGGCTACACCTTC.

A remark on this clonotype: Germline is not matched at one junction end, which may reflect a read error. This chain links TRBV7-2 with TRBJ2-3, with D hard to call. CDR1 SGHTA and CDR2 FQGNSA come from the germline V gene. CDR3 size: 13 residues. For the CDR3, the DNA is TGTGCCAGCAGACAGATTAGCACAGATATGCAGTATTTT. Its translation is CASRQISTDMQYF.

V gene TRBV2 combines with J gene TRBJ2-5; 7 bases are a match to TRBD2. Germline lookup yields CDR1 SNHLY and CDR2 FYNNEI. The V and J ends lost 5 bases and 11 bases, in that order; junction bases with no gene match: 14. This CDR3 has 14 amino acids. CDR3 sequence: CASSLLANFNEQYF. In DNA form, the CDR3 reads TGTGCCAGCAGTTTACTAGCGAACTTTAATGAGCAGTACTTC.

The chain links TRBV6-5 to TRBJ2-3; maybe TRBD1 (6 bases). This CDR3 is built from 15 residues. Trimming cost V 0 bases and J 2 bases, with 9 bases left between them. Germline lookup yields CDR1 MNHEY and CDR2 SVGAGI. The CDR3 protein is CASSYSGTLTDTQYF. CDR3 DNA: TGTGCCAGCAGTTACTCAGGGACACTCACAGATACGCAGTATTTT.

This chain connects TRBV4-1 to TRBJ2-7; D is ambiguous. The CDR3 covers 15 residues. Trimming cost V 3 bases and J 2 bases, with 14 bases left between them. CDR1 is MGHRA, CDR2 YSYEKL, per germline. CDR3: CASSQARDKPYEQYF. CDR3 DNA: TGCGCCAGCAGCCAGGCCCGTGACAAACCCTACGAGCAGTACTTC.

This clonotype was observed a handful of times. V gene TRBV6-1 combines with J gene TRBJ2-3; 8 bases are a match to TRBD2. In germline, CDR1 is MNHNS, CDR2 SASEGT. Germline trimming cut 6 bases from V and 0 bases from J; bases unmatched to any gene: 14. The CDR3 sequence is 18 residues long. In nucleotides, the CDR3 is TGTGCCAGCAGCGGGGACCGAGCGCGGGGGGCGAGCACAGATACGCAGTATTTT. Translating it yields CASSGDRARGASTDTQYF.

The DNA for the CDR3 is TGCAGTGCGAAACCGGGACAGATCCCCTACGAGCAGTACTTC. Its protein is CSAKPGQIPYEQYF. The genes are TRBV20-1 and TRBJ2-7; 7 bases fit TRBD1. This CDR3 comprises 14 residues. Trimming took 6 bases from V and 2 from J; bases not matched to a gene: 10. Germline CDR1 and CDR2: DFQATT and SNEGSKA (reference sequence).

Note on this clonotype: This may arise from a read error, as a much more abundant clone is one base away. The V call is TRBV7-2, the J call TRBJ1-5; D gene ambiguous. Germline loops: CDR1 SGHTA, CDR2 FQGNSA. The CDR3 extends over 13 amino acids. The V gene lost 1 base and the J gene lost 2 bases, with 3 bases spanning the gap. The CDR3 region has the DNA TGTACCAGCAGCTTAGTTGGCAATCAGCCCCAGCATTTT. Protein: CTSSLVGNQPQHF.

In nucleotides, the CDR3 is TGCGCCAGCAGGCGGGGCAGAGAAGATAATTCACCCCTCCACTTT. As protein: CASRRGREDNSPLHF. The chain uses TRBV10-2 and TRBJ1-6; TRBD1 is a possible D gene (5 bases). Germline V gives CDR1 WSHSY, CDR2 SAAADI. CDR3 length: 15 amino acids. Deletions cut 6 bases from V and 5 bases from J, with 14 bases between.

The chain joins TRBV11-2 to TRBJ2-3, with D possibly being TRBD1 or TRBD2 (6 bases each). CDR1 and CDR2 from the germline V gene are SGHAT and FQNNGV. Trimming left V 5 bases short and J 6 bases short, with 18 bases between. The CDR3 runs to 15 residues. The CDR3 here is CASSIEGGSYDTQYF. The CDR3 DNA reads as TGTGCCAGCAGCATCGAGGGGGGATCCTACGATACGCAGTATTTT.

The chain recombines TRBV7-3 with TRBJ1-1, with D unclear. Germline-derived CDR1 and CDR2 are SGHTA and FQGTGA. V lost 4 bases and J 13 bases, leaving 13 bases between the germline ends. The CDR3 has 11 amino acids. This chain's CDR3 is CASSWAPRYFF. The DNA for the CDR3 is TGTGCCAGCAGCTGGGCCCCCAGATATTTCTTT.

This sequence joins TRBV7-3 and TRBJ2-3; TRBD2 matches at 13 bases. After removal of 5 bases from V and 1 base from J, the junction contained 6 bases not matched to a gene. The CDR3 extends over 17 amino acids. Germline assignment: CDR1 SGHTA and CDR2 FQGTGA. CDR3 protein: CASSETSGRPRTDTQYF. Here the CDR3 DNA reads TGTGCCAGCAGCGAGACTAGCGGGAGGCCTCGCACAGATACGCAGTATTTT. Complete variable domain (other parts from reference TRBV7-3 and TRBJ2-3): GAGVSQTPSNKVTEKGKYVELRCDPISGHTALYWYRQSLGQGPEFLIYFQGTGAADDSGLPNDRFFAVRPEGSVSTLKIQRTERGDSAVYLCASSETSGRPRTDTQYFGPGTRLTVL.

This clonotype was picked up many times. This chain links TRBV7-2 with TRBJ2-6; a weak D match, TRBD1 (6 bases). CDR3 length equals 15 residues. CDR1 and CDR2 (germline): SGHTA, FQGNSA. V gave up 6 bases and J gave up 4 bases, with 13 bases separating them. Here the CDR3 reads CASRPQGSGANVLTF. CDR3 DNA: TGTGCCAGCAGGCCACAGGGTTCCGGGGCCAACGTCCTGACTTTC.

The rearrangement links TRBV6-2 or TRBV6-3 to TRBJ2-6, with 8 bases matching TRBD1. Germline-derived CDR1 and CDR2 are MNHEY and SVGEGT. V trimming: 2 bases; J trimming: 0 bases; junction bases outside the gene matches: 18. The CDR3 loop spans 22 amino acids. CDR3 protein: CASSYPGTGPPGDPSGANVLTF. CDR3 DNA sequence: TGTGCCAGCAGTTACCCAGGGACAGGCCCTCCCGGAGACCCCTCTGGGGCCAACGTCCTGACTTTC.

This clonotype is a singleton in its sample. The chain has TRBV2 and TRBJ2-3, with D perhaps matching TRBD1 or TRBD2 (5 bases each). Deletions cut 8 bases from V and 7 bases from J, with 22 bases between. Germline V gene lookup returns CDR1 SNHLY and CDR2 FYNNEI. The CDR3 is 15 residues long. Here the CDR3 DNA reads TGTGCCAGCCACCTTAACCAGAGGGGTGTGAATACGCAGTATTTT. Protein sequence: CASHLNQRGVNTQYF.

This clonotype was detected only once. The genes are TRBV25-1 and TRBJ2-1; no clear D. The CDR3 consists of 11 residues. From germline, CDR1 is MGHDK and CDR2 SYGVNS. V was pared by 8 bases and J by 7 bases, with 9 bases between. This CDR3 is CASLEINEQFF. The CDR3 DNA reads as TGTGCCAGCCTAGAGATAAATGAGCAGTTCTTC.

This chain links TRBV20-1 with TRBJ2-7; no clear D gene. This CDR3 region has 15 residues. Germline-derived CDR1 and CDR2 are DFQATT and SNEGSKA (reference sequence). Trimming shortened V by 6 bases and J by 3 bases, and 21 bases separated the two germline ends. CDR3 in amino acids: CSATPGPGYGYEQYF. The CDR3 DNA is TGCAGTGCCACCCCCGGACCAGGTTATGGCTACGAGCAGTACTTC.

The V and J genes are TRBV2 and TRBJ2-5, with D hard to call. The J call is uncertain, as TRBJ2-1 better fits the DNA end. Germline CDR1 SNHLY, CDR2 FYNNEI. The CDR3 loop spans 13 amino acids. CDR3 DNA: TGTGCCAGCAGGAGAGGAGCACAAGAGACCCAGTTCTTC. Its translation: CASRRGAQETQFF.

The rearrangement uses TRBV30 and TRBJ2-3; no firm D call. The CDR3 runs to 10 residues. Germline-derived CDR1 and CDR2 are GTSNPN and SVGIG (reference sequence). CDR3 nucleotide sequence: TGTGGTGCAATCTCAGATACGCAGTATTTT. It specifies CGAISDTQYF. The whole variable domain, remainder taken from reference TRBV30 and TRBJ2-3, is SQTIHQWPATLVQPVGSPLSLECTVEGTSNPNLYWYRQAAGRGLQLLFYSVGIGQISSEVPQNLSASRPQDRQFILSSKKLLLSDSGFYLCGAISDTQYFGPGTRLTVL.